Presented here are 4 T cell receptor beta chains from one specimen sequenced in a study of immune cell composition in non-small cell lung cancer. The protocol was immunoSEQ multiplex PCR, while the TCRdb copy is restricted to in-frame clones and leaves out a portion. Among 4,500 to 6,500 clones listed, about two thirds were seen once. The material sequenced was lung tumor tissue. The receptors were sampled from a human donor with non-small cell lung cancer.

The chain employs TRBV5-1 and TRBJ2-3, with a weak D call TRBD2 (5 bases). Germline CDR1 is SGHRS and CDR2 is YFSETQ. V gave up 4 bases and J gave up 5 bases, with 14 bases separating them. The length of the CDR3 is 14 residues. Written as DNA, the CDR3 is TGCGCCAGCAGCCCACAAGGAGGTGAAGATACGCAGTATTTT. It specifies CASSPQGGEDTQYF.

This chain uses TRBV19 with TRBJ1-4; 9 nucleotides agree with TRBD1. Germline V gene lookup returns CDR1 LNHDA and CDR2 SQIVND (reference sequence). The CDR3 has 15 residues. After removal of 9 bases from V and 6 bases from J, the junction contained 11 bases not matched to a gene. In nucleotides, the CDR3 is TGTGCCAGCAGGATAACAGGGGGCGCAGATGAAAAACTGTTTTTT. Its translation is CASRITGGADEKLFF.

This clone was picked up one time. The chain uses TRBV5-1 and TRBJ2-3, with TRBD2 matching over 16 bases. CDR1 and CDR2 from the germline V gene are SGHRS and YFSETQ. CDR3 length: 18 amino acids. V lost 4 bases to trimming and J lost 4 bases; unmatched junction nucleotides: 9. The CDR3 sequence: CASSPAGLAGGPADTQYF. CDR3 DNA sequence: TGCGCCAGCAGCCCGGCGGGACTAGCGGGAGGGCCGGCAGATACGCAGTATTTT.

V gene TRBV18 combines with J gene TRBJ1-2; 8 bases align to TRBD1. CDR1 is KGHSH and CDR2 is LQKENI in the germline V gene. The trim removed 8 bases at V and 0 bases at J, leaving 5 bases unmatched. This CDR3 contains 14 residues. Here the CDR3 reads CASLRDRTNYGYTF. The DNA of the CDR3 is TGTGCCAGCCTCCGGGACAGGACTAACTATGGCTACACCTTC.